This T cell receptor beta chain originates from a study of T cell changes during pregnancy in multiple sclerosis. Germline values: CDR1 SGHTA, CDR2 FQGTGA. CDR3 length: 16 residues. J lost 9 bases, V lost 4 bases, and 14 bases had no gene match. Libraries were prepared by immunoSEQ multiplex PCR; TCRdb keeps only in-frame clonotypes and omits some of them. The data show about 40,000 clones, roughly nine tenths seen once. Sample: CD4+ T cells from peripheral blood mononuclear cells, taken in the first trimester of pregnancy. The chain recombines TRBV7-3 with TRBJ2-1; 8 positions agree with TRBD2. The clonotype was recovered from a female donor with multiple sclerosis, enrolled in a pregnancy study. The DNA of the CDR3 is TGTGCCAGCAGCTATTACGGGGGGGCGCAGGTCGGTGAGCAGTTCTTC. This encodes CASSYYGGAQVGEQFF.